The 16 T cell receptor beta chains listed next were all sequenced from one sample in a study of T cell repertoires in cytomegalovirus infection. No antigen is known for these receptors. Using its own MiXCR run on the reads, TCRdb lists one record per CDR3 protein. The sample has about 830,000 distinct CDR3 sequences, less than 35% seen once. The sample was cultured CD8+ T cells from PBMCs, taken from culture after CMV antigen stimulation. These receptors all come from a human donor in good health (CMV status not recorded). Some clones in this sample may be carry-over from other donors' samples.

This clonotype was detected a few times. This chain joins TRBV18 and TRBJ2-5, with 13 bases lining up with TRBD2. This CDR3 spans 18 amino acids. V lost 3 bases, J lost 1 base, and 8 bases stayed unmatched. Germline CDR1 is KGHSH and CDR2 is LQKENI. The CDR3 DNA is TGTGCCAGCTCACCTCCGGGACTAGCGGGGCCGAGCCAAGAGACCCAGTACTTC. Encoded protein: CASSPPGLAGPSQETQYF.

At least ten counts were recorded for this clonotype. J is TRBJ1-1 and V is TRBV7-8; D call uncertain. The V end was cut by 5 bases, the J end by 2 bases, with 18 bases between. Germline CDR1 reads SGHVS; CDR2 reads FQNEAQ. This CDR3 has 16 amino acids. The CDR3 nucleotides read TGTGCCAGCAGCCCTCCTCCCCGGAGCGTTAACACTGAAGCTTTCTTT. Amino acids: CASSPPPRSVNTEAFF.

The sample holds a few counts of this clonotype. The chain is built from TRBV9 and TRBJ2-7, with 12 bases lining up with TRBD2. Germline assignment: CDR1 SGDLS and CDR2 YYNGEE. CDR3 length: 18 residues. The J segment lost 3 bases and the V segment lost 0 bases, leaving 10 bases of the junction unmatched. This CDR3 reads CASSVGLAGAPGDYEQYF. The CDR3, as DNA: TGTGCCAGCAGCGTAGGACTAGCGGGGGCTCCAGGAGACTACGAGCAGTACTTC.

The chain uses TRBV7-6 and TRBJ2-3; the match to TRBD2 covers 8 bases. CDR1 and CDR2 from the germline V gene are SGHVS and FNYEAQ. Trimming at V came to 5 bases and at J to 2 bases, leaving 9 bases not matched to a gene. The CDR3 runs to 16 residues. CDR3 loop: CASSHLIAGTTDTQYF. CDR3 bases: TGTGCCAGCAGCCACTTGATAGCGGGAACCACAGATACGCAGTATTTT.

This clonotype was counted between two and nine times. The chain uses TRBV2 and TRBJ2-3; perhaps TRBD2 as D (6 bases). CDR3 length: 19 residues. V was cut by 0 bases and J by 2 bases, with 21 bases left in between. CDR1 and CDR2 (germline): SNHLY, FYNNEI. CDR3 protein: CASSEARVLALVLTDTQYF. The DNA for the CDR3 is TGTGCCAGCAGTGAAGCGCGGGTACTAGCATTGGTTCTCACAGATACGCAGTATTTT. The variable domain in full, completed from reference TRBV2 and TRBJ2-3, reads EPEVTQTPSHQVTQMGQEVILRCVPISNHLYFYWYRQILGQKVEFLVSFYNNEISEKSEIFDDQFSVERPDGSNFTLKIRSTKLEDSAMYFCASSEARVLALVLTDTQYFGPGTRLTVL.

This clonotype was recorded a few times. The gene calls are TRBV10-3 and TRBJ2-1; 8 bases are shared with TRBD2. The CDR3 has 19 residues. CDR1 is ENHRY and CDR2 is SYGVKD in the germline V gene. The ends lost 2 bases at V and 0 bases at J; junction bases unmatched: 12. The CDR3 sequence is CAISEAGGPVPSSYNEQFF. The CDR3 nucleotides read TGTGCCATCAGTGAGGCGGGGGGCCCCGTCCCAAGCTCCTACAATGAGCAGTTCTTC.

This sequence joins TRBV12-3 or TRBV12-4 and TRBJ1-6; D gene uncertain. The V gene lost 4 bases and the J gene lost 8 bases, with 6 bases spanning the gap. This CDR3 is 12 amino acids long. DNA of the CDR3: TGTGCCAGCAGTTACCTTTATTCACCCCTCCACTTT. It yields the protein CASSYLYSPLHF.

The rearrangement joins TRBV28 to TRBJ1-5; TRBD1 matches at 11 bases. Germline V gene sequence: CDR1 MDHEN, CDR2 SYDVKM. The V and J ends lost 6 bases and 6 bases, in that order; junction bases with no gene match: 13. The CDR3 is 17 amino acids. CDR3 in DNA: TGTGCCAGCAGGACGGACAGGGGGCGCAAGGGGCGTCAGCCCCAGCATTTT. Translated, it gives CASRTDRGRKGRQPQHF.

This clonotype was detected a few times. CDR3 sequence reads: CASSQVLGFGEQFF. CDR3 in DNA: TGCGCCAGCAGCCAAGTCTTGGGATTTGGTGAGCAGTTCTTC. The chain joins TRBV4-1 to TRBJ2-1; D remains unclear. The CDR3 has 14 residues. The V gene's germline CDR1 is MGHRA and CDR2 YSYEKL. V dropped 1 base and J dropped 9 bases, with 13 bases sitting between them.

This clonotype was counted only a few times. V usage is TRBV12-3 or TRBV12-4 and J usage is TRBJ1-2; 8 bases fit TRBD1. V lost 2 bases and J lost 3; bases outside the gene matches: 11. The CDR3 is made up of 17 amino acids. The DNA for the CDR3 is TGTGCCAGCAGTTTATCCTTCCAGACAGGGGACTACTATGGCTACACCTTC. Translated: CASSLSFQTGDYYGYTF.

This clonotype was seen once. The V and J genes are TRBV19 and TRBJ1-1; D is perhaps TRBD1 (5 bases). The CDR3 length is 16 residues. CDR1 and CDR2 (germline): LNHDA, SQIVND (reference sequence). V was cut by 2 bases and J by 0 bases, with 13 bases left in between. The CDR3 protein is CASSISFDSLNTEAFF. The CDR3 DNA is TGTGCCAGTAGTATATCTTTCGACAGCCTGAACACTGAAGCTTTCTTT.

This clonotype turned up a few times. The rearrangement joins TRBV27 to TRBJ1-4, with a possible D match to TRBD1 (5 bases). Germline-derived CDR1 and CDR2 are MNHEY and SMNVEV (reference sequence). This CDR3 region has 15 residues. The V end lost 7 bases, the J end lost 5 bases, and 17 bases lay between the germline ends. The CDR3: CASTPLGGRNEKLFF. Here the CDR3 DNA reads TGTGCCAGCACCCCTTTGGGGGGGAGAAATGAAAAACTGTTTTTT.

This clonotype occurred a few times. The chain has TRBV27 and TRBJ1-4, with a possible D match to TRBD1 (5 bases). The germline gives CDR1 MNHEY, CDR2 SMNVEV (reference sequence). This CDR3 region has 16 residues. V was shortened by 3 bases and J by 5 bases, with 16 bases between the two germline ends. The CDR3 coding sequence is TGTGCCAGCAGTTTCCTCCGGGACGGCGGGAATGAAAAACTGTTTTTT. This codes for CASSFLRDGGNEKLFF.

V is TRBV6-1 and J is TRBJ1-3, with 12 bases lining up with TRBD1. CDR1 and CDR2 (germline): MNHNS, SASEGT. The CDR3 is 15 residues long. Trimming at V came to 6 bases and at J to 4 bases, leaving 4 bases not matched to a gene. In DNA form, the CDR3 reads TGTGCCAGCAGCCGGGACAGGGGGCAGGGAAACACCATATATTTT. It yields the protein CASSRDRGQGNTIYF.

This clonotype was seen more than once but under ten times. The DNA of the CDR3 is TGTGCCAGCAGTTCCCCCGGGACTAGAGGGTTTCGTGCAGATACGCAGTATTTT. Translation gives CASSSPGTRGFRADTQYF. V usage is TRBV27 and J usage is TRBJ2-3; 8 bases fit TRBD2. This CDR3 region has 18 residues. Germline-derived CDR1 and CDR2 are MNHEY and SMNVEV (reference sequence). Trimming at V came to 4 bases and at J to 4 bases, leaving 16 bases not matched to a gene.

The chain is built from TRBV29-1 and TRBJ1-2; tentatively, D is TRBD1 (5 bases). Germline CDR1 is SQVTM and CDR2 is ANQGSEA. V lost 5 bases, J lost 4 bases, and 8 bases lay in between. The CDR3 spans 11 residues. The CDR3 region has the DNA TGCAGCGTTCCCGGGGCCTATGGCTACACCTTC. This encodes CSVPGAYGYTF.